This T cell receptor (beta chain) derives from a study of CD8 T cell repertoires and HIV-1 epitope variants. For the study at large: Control wells had CMV/EBV/flu peptides, negative Ebola AY9, or no peptide. IL-2, IL-7 and IL-15 were added on days 3 and 7 of approximately 11-day cultures.

As for this clone: Antigen specificity is unknown.

V lost 4 bases and J lost 4, with 14 bases in between. Germline V gene lookup returns CDR1 SGDLS and CDR2 YYNGEE. The CDR3 is 14 amino acids. The assay was immunoSEQ multiplex PCR, and TCRdb's table has in-frame clones only and misses some. The table shows around 4,200 clones, with around 64% occurring only once. The sample was cultured CD8+ T cells derived from PBMCs. The chain joins TRBV9 to TRBJ1-1; D remains unclear. The receptor's source is a male donor with HIV. CDR3: CASSPSGGITEAFF. The CDR3 DNA reads TGTGCCAGCAGCCCCTCCGGTGGCATCACTGAAGCTTTCTTT.